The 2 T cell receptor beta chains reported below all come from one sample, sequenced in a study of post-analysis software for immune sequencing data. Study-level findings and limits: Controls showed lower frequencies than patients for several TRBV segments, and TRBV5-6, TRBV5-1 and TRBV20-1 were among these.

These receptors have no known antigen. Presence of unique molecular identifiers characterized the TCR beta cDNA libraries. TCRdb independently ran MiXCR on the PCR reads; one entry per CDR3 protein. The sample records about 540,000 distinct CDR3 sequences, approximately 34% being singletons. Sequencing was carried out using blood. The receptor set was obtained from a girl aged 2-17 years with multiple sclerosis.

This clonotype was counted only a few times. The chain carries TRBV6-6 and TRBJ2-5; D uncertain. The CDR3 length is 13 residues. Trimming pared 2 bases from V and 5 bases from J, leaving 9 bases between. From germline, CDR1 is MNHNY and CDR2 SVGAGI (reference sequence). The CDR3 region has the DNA TGTGCCAGCAGTTACAGGATTTGGGAGACCCAGTACTTC. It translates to CASSYRIWETQYF.

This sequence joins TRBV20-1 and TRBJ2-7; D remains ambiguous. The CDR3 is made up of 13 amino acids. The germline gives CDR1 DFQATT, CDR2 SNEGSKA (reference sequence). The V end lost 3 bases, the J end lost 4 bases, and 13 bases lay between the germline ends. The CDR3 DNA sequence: TGCAGTGCTAGGTACCCTTCCTTGTACGAGCAGTACTTC. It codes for CSARYPSLYEQYF.